This T cell receptor beta chain was documented in a study of blood T cell repertoires in COVID-19. As originally analysed: How many nucleated cells were present was estimated from reference gene primer amplification. This table comes from immunoSEQ multiplex PCR, and its TCRdb copy is limited to in-frame clones, with some not included. The D gene and trimming were derived from the DNA, and the V and J assignments and clone size from that table. The data hold roughly 220,000 clones, with about nine tenths observed a single time. The V gene end was trimmed by 2 bases and the J gene end by 6 bases; junction bases not matched to a gene: 6. Germline lookup yields CDR1 SEHNR and CDR2 FQNEAQ (reference sequence). This CDR3 has 14 residues.

This clonotype was obtained from a young man who had recovered from COVID-19. Sequences were obtained from peripheral blood. The chain employs TRBV7-9 and TRBJ1-2; TRBD1 aligns across 7 bases. The DNA for the CDR3 is TGTGCCAGCAGCTTAATTACAGGGGAGGATGGCTACACCTTC. Residues: CASSLITGEDGYTF.